This record looks at one T cell receptor (beta chain) sequence and its context. Its antigen remains unknown. The study ran its PCR with 60 Vbeta and 13 Jbeta primers. Here immunoSEQ multiplex PCR was the method, and the copy in TCRdb shows in-frame clones only, minus some. Among 150,000 to 200,000 clones listed, roughly four fifths were seen once. The sample comes from a study of cytomegalovirus exposure and HLA in healthy donors. Overall study: Unique TCRs numbering about 85 million, obtained from HLA-typed donors, made up an early data release.

Points from the study as a whole: Analyzed later, association rates of TCRs varied across HLA loci, with DRB1 most and HLA-C fewest. In a later analysis, approximately 15,000 TCR beta sequences were associated with HLA alleles at 0.05 false discovery rate.

Germline V lookup: CDR1 GTSNPN, CDR2 SVGIG (reference sequence). The CDR3 runs 14 residues. Trimming took off 5 bases at V and 1 base at J, with 12 bases between the two ends. The sequenced sample consisted of PBMCs. The origin of this receptor is a girl aged 2 to 10 in good health and CMV-seropositive. The V call is TRBV30, the J call TRBJ2-1; no clear D. CDR3 sequence (DNA): TGTGCCTGGTCCCGTAGCCCATCCTACAATGAGCAGTTCTTC. Its protein product is CAWSRSPSYNEQFF.